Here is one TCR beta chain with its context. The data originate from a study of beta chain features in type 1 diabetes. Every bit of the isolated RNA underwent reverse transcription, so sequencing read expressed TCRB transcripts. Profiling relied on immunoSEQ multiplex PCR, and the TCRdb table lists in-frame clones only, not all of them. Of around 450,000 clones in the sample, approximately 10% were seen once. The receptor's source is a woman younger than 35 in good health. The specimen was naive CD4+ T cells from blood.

This CDR3 is CASSLARLDSNQPQHF. The CDR3 nucleotides are TGTGCCAGCAGCTTAGCCCGGCTGGATAGCAATCAGCCCCAGCATTTT. This chain links TRBV7-8 with TRBJ1-5; unclear D gene. The germline V and J ends were trimmed by 0 bases and 0 bases, with 9 bases remaining between them. This CDR3 contains 16 residues. The V gene's germline CDR1 is SGHVS and CDR2 FQNEAQ.